These 23 T cell receptor beta chains came from one sample sequenced in a study of cytomegalovirus exposure and HLA in healthy donors (TCRdb year 2017). The library was prepared using the immunoSEQ multiplex PCR assay. A mixture of 60 forward primers for TCR Vbeta segments and 13 reverse primers for TCR Jbeta segments was used in the multiplex PCR. TCRdb retrieved this table from immuneACCESS and kept in-frame rearrangements only. Not all clones are present; in checked studies, unresolved V genes account for under half, and no reason is known for the remainder. The sample yields about 73,000 clones; under 70% were counted once. Around 7% of the sample is held by the ten biggest clonotypes. The sequencing input was PBMCs. All receptors derive from a woman in her 50s in good health and CMV-seropositive.

The CDR3, as DNA: TGTGCCAGCTCACTAAACACCCGCGGATCGGGGAACACTGAAGCTTTCTTT. This translates into CASSLNTRGSGNTEAFF. The chain joins TRBV18 to TRBJ1-1; D remains ambiguous. In germline, CDR1 is KGHSH, CDR2 LQKENI. This CDR3 contains 17 residues. V was cut by 4 bases and J by 1 base, with 19 bases left in between.

V and J are TRBV6-5 and TRBJ1-6, with 8 bases lining up with TRBD1. The length of the CDR3 is 15 residues. V gave up 4 bases and J gave up 7 bases; unmatched junction bases: 6. Germline lookup yields CDR1 MNHEY and CDR2 SVGAGI. This CDR3 reads CASSSTTGENSPLHF. The CDR3 nucleotides are TGTGCCAGCAGTTCTACGACAGGGGAGAATTCACCCCTCCACTTT.

This clone was counted only a few times. The J gene is TRBJ1-2, the V gene TRBV5-1; TRBD1 matches 8 bases. The CDR3 totals 15 residues. Germline assignment: CDR1 SGHRS and CDR2 YFSETQ. Trimming removed 4 bases from V and 5 bases from J; junction bases left unmatched: 10. CDR3 sequence (DNA): TGCGCCAGCAGCCAAAATCGGCAGGGGGCGTATGGCTACACCTTC. Amino acids: CASSQNRQGAYGYTF.

The genes are TRBV7-9 and TRBJ2-1; 8 bases line up with TRBD2. V lost 1 base, J lost 10 bases, and 6 bases stayed unmatched. CDR3 length equals 14 residues. Germline-derived CDR1 and CDR2 are SEHNR and FQNEAQ (reference sequence). The CDR3 region has the DNA TGTGCCAGCAGCTTAGTCGGGGGGGCAGGAGAGCAGTTCTTC. Translating it yields CASSLVGGAGEQFF. Filled out from reference TRBV7-9 and TRBJ2-1, the complete variable domain reads DTGVSQNPRHKITKRGQNVTFRCDPISEHNRLYWYRQTLGQGPEFLTYFQNEAQLEKSRLLSDRFSAERPKGSFSTLEIQRTEQGDSAMYLCASSLVGGAGEQFFGPGTRLTVL.

This clone was picked up a small number of times. The chain couples TRBV5-1 to TRBJ1-5; perhaps TRBD1 as D (6 bases). Trimming pared 3 bases from V and 3 bases from J, leaving 10 bases between. The CDR3 loop spans 14 amino acids. CDR1 and CDR2 from the germline V gene are SGHRS and YFSETQ. The DNA of the CDR3 is TGCGCCAGCAGCTCAGGGGTCTACAATCAGCCCCAGCATTTT. The encoded protein is CASSSGVYNQPQHF. The variable domain in full, with the rest retrieved from reference TRBV5-1 and TRBJ1-5, is KAGVTQTPRYLIKTRGQQVTLSCSPISGHRSVSWYQQTPGQGLQFLFEYFSETQRNKGNFPGRFSGRQFSNSRSEMNVSTLELGDSALYLCASSSGVYNQPQHFGDGTRLSIL.

This chain links TRBV5-6 with TRBJ2-3, with TRBD1 matching over 8 bases. Germline-derived CDR1 and CDR2 are SGHDT and YYEEEE. Losses at the gene ends were 0 bases for V and 6 bases for J; bases not matched to a gene: 6. The CDR3 spans 15 residues. The CDR3 here is CASSLGSGGGDTQYF. The CDR3 DNA is TGTGCCAGCAGCTTGGGGTCAGGGGGCGGGGATACGCAGTATTTT.

The chain employs TRBV4-1 and TRBJ1-2; D is perhaps TRBD1 (6 bases). Germline CDR1 reads MGHRA; CDR2 reads YSYEKL. With 1 base removed from V and 4 bases from J, the gap between germline ends came to 13 bases. This CDR3 has 15 amino acids. The CDR3 DNA reads as TGCGCCAGCAGCCAAGTTCAATGGGACATCTATGGCTACACCTTC. Translating it yields CASSQVQWDIYGYTF.

This clone has a handful of counts. This chain connects TRBV15 to TRBJ1-6; D ambiguous. V dropped 4 bases and J dropped 6 bases, with 10 bases sitting between them. Germline CDR1 and CDR2: LNHNV and YYDKDF (reference sequence). The CDR3 is 14 residues long. The chain's CDR3 is CATSTGISNSPLHF. The DNA for the CDR3 is TGTGCCACCAGCACCGGGATCAGTAATTCACCCCTCCACTTT.

This clone is medium-sized (0.01 to 0.1%). The chain is built from TRBV28 and TRBJ2-1; the match to TRBD2 covers 12 bases. This CDR3 is built from 17 residues. V lost 6 bases, J lost 6 bases, and 12 bases stayed unmatched. Germline CDR1 is MDHEN and CDR2 is SYDVKM. The CDR3 here is CASRAQDSSGGVNEQFF. For the CDR3, the DNA is TGTGCCAGCAGGGCCCAAGATTCTAGCGGGGGGGTCAATGAGCAGTTCTTC.

V is TRBV20-1 and J is TRBJ1-2; D might be TRBD1 (6 bases). This CDR3 contains 10 residues. Per the germline V gene, CDR1 is DFQATT and CDR2 is SNEGSKA (reference sequence). V was clipped by 5 bases and J by 11 bases, with 12 bases between them. This chain's CDR3 is CSAPRQGYTF. The CDR3 DNA follows: TGCAGTGCTCCGAGGCAGGGGTACACCTTC.

This clone was counted between two and nine times. V is TRBV18 and J is TRBJ1-2; D ambiguous. CDR3 size: 14 residues. V was cut by 3 bases and J by 5 bases, with 13 bases left in between. Germline V gene lookup returns CDR1 KGHSH and CDR2 LQKENI. In nucleotides, the CDR3 is TGTGCCAGCTCACCTCCCGGGGAATTATATGGCTACACCTTC. This translates into CASSPPGELYGYTF.

This chain uses TRBV7-9 with TRBJ1-1; D remains ambiguous. CDR1 and CDR2 from the germline V gene are SEHNR and FQNEAQ (reference sequence). Trimming took off 4 bases at V and 7 bases at J, with 7 bases between the two ends. The CDR3 is 11 amino acids. The CDR3 region is CASSSEVEAFF. CDR3 sequence (DNA): TGTGCCAGCAGCTCAGAGGTTGAAGCTTTCTTT.

The V gene is TRBV27, the J gene TRBJ1-4; weak D call: TRBD1 (6 bases). The CDR3 length is 16 residues. Trimming stripped 10 bases from V and 0 bases from J, with 18 bases between. Germline V gives CDR1 MNHEY, CDR2 SMNVEV (reference sequence). CDR3 in DNA: TGTGCCACCGCGGACAGCTTCTTTGCAACTAATGAAAAACTGTTTTTT. This codes for CATADSFFATNEKLFF.

V is TRBV19 and J is TRBJ1-6; TRBD1 matches 7 bases. CDR1 and CDR2 (germline): LNHDA, SQIVND (reference sequence). The CDR3 length is 15 residues. V was pared by 8 bases and J by 5 bases, with 9 bases of the junction left unmatched. The chain's CDR3 is CASRLRGMDNSPLHF. CDR3 nucleotides: TGTGCCAGTCGCCTCAGGGGGATGGATAATTCACCCCTCCACTTT.

This sequence joins TRBV10-3 and TRBJ1-2; a weak D match, TRBD1 (5 bases). The CDR3 covers 19 residues. V dropped 2 bases and J dropped 0 bases, with 22 bases sitting between them. Germline values: CDR1 ENHRY, CDR2 SYGVKD. The DNA for the CDR3 is TGTGCCATCAGTGAGGTCCCGCCTGGGGCAGTCGCACCTAACTATGGCTACACCTTC. The encoded protein is CAISEVPPGAVAPNYGYTF.

This chain links TRBV6-5 with TRBJ1-5, with TRBD1 as a possible D gene (6 bases). Germline CDR1 and CDR2: MNHEY and SVGAGI. The CDR3 is 12 residues long. V was trimmed by 4 bases and J by 10 bases, leaving 11 bases between them. The CDR3 bases are TGTGCCAGCAGTTCAGGGGTCGAACCCCAGCATTTT. Amino acid sequence: CASSSGVEPQHF.

The chain is built from TRBV5-5 and TRBJ2-5, with TRBD1 matching over 7 bases. Looked up from germline, CDR1 is SGHKS and CDR2 is YYEKEE (reference sequence). Germline trimming cut 5 bases from V and 3 bases from J; bases unmatched to any gene: 10. The CDR3 covers 15 residues. CDR3 sequence (DNA): TGTGCCAGCAGTCACCTACAGGGGTACAAAGAGACCCAGTACTTC. This codes for CASSHLQGYKETQYF.

The chain recombines TRBV2 with TRBJ1-1, with 12 bases aligning to TRBD1. J gave up 8 bases and V 7 bases, and 5 bases lay outside the gene matches. There are 13 residues in the CDR3. The germline V gene encodes CDR1 SNHLY and CDR2 FYNNEI. CDR3 nucleotides: TGTGCCAGCAAAGGGACAGGGGGCGAAGAAGCTTTCTTT. Translation: CASKGTGGEEAFF.

The V call is TRBV28, the J call TRBJ2-5; 10 nucleotides align to TRBD2. The V gene end was trimmed by 3 bases and the J gene end by 4 bases; junction bases not matched to a gene: 8. This CDR3 region has 16 residues. The V gene's germline CDR1 is MDHEN and CDR2 SYDVKM. The DNA for the CDR3 is TGTGCCAGCAGTTTCCCTAAGCGGGGGGGCCCAGAGACCCAGTACTTC. Protein sequence: CASSFPKRGGPETQYF. Full variable domain (remainder filled in from reference TRBV28 and TRBJ2-5): DVKVTQSSRYLVKRTGEKVFLECVQDMDHENMFWYRQDPGLGLRLIYFSYDVKMKEKGDIPEGYSVSREKKERFSLILESASTNQTSMYLCASSFPKRGGPETQYFGPGTRLLVL.

This chain connects TRBV2 to TRBJ1-4; D call uncertain. V was shortened by 7 bases and J by 6 bases, with 12 bases between the two germline ends. In germline, CDR1 is SNHLY, CDR2 FYNNEI. The CDR3 runs to 13 residues. In DNA, the CDR3 is TGTGCCAGCATCACATTGGAGGATGAAAAACTGTTTTTT. Encoded protein: CASITLEDEKLFF.

This clone has a handful of counts. This chain uses TRBV2 with TRBJ2-5; 8 bases are a match to TRBD2. There are 14 residues in the CDR3. Germline V CDR1 and CDR2: SNHLY, FYNNEI. V shed 8 bases, J shed 4 bases, and the junction held 9 bases outside the gene matches. CDR3 protein: CASGRPGLVETQYF. Here the CDR3 DNA reads TGTGCCAGCGGTCGTCCGGGACTAGTAGAGACCCAGTACTTC.

This clone appeared a single time. This rearrangement joins TRBV6-1 to TRBJ2-5, with D possibly TRBD2 on 6 matching bases. The CDR3 contains 13 residues. Deletions cut 3 bases from V and 5 bases from J, with 10 bases between. In germline, CDR1 is MNHNS, CDR2 SASEGT. CDR3 DNA sequence: TGTGCCAGCAGTGAGTCCGGGGGTGAGACCCAGTACTTC. Translation gives CASSESGGETQYF.

There are a few counts of this clone. This chain joins TRBV5-8 and TRBJ2-1; the match to TRBD2 covers 8 bases. With 3 bases clipped from V and 4 bases from J, the junction kept 6 bases outside the gene matches. The CDR3 sequence is 15 residues long. The germline gives CDR1 SGHTS, CDR2 YDEGEE. Here the CDR3 DNA reads TGTGCCAGCAGCTCCGGGGGGGGCCGGTACAATGAGCAGTTCTTC. This encodes CASSSGGGRYNEQFF.